This TCR beta chain was sequenced for a study of blood T cell repertoires in COVID-19. Whole-study context: COVID-19 samples, acute and convalescent, were from the United States, Italy and Spain. Sample material is recorded as cDNA or gDNA derived from T cells, B-cell-depleted T cells, or PBMCs.

Per the study methods: How many nucleated cells were present was estimated from reference gene primer amplification. Only in-frame clones appear in the TCRdb table, and some are missing; sequencing was by immunoSEQ multiplex PCR. Clonal size and the V and J genes are those of that table, whereas D and trimming came from the DNA. The table has about 160,000 clones, just under 90% seen once. CDR1 MNHNS and CDR2 SASEGT come from the germline V gene. V gave up 2 bases and J gave up 12 bases, with 11 bases separating them. The CDR3 runs 12 residues. This receptor was obtained from a woman aged 70 to 79 with COVID-19, enrolled during active disease. Material for sequencing was peripheral blood. The chain couples TRBV6-1 to TRBJ2-1; D may be TRBD2 (5 bases). The CDR3 coding sequence is TGTGCCAGCAGTGAAAGAGTCGCGGGGCAGTTCTTC. Amino acid sequence: CASSERVAGQFF.